Sequencing of this T cell receptor beta chain was carried out in a study of cytomegalovirus exposure and HLA in healthy donors. The CDR3 loop spans 16 amino acids. CDR1 and CDR2 (germline): SNHLY, FYNNEI. V was trimmed by 7 bases and J by 2 bases, leaving 20 bases between them. To note about this clone: Its antigen is not identified.

Findings of the study overall: In an earlier analysis, productive rearrangement rates for most beta V segments clustered near 90% or 30%.

The PCR made use of 60 Vbeta and 13 Jbeta primers. The repertoire was sequenced with immunoSEQ multiplex PCR; TCRdb's copy has only in-frame clones and lacks some. This table has fewer than 300,000 clones, 70% to 90% appearing once. Sequencing was carried out using PBMCs. This clonotype was sampled from a man aged 35-49 years in good health and CMV-seropositive. The V call is TRBV2, the J call TRBJ1-2, with D unresolved. The CDR3 DNA is TGTGCCAGCAACGCGGGGTGGGCAGTTGGAAACTATGGCTACACCTTC. It specifies CASNAGWAVGNYGYTF.